This entry concerns a single TCR beta chain. A junction boundary mismatches the germline segment, possibly from a read error. The data stem from a study of response to subunit inactivated influenza vaccine. TCRdb re-called the RT-PCR reads with MiXCR, one entry per CDR3 protein. The sample lists around 600,000 distinct CDR3 sequences; approximately 11% were seen once. The sample was also reused in another study, on T cells expressing NK-cell markers. That work adds: In generating TCR beta cDNA, 5'RACE template switching with UMIs was used. The TCR beta repertoires originated in sorted CD3+CD56+NKG2C+, CD3+CD56+NKG2C- and CD3+CD56-NKG2C+ T cells. Most of the eight sequenced donors tested HCMV-seropositive; one tested seronegative.

The source of this sequence is a man aged 50-60 years who received an inactivated influenza vaccine. Source: PBMCs from blood, taken on the day of vaccination.

DNA of the CDR3: TGTGCCAGCAGGGCCTGGGCCGCGAGCTCCTACGACCAGTACTTC. Protein: CASRAWAASSYDQYF. The V and J genes are TRBV3-1 and TRBJ2-7; unclear D gene. CDR3 length equals 15 residues. Germline V gene lookup returns CDR1 LGHDT and CDR2 YNNKEL (reference sequence).